One and the same sample provided the 21 T cell receptor beta chains below, sequenced in a study of cytomegalovirus exposure and HLA in healthy donors. 60 Vbeta and 13 Jbeta primers were used in PCR. Repertoires were generated with immunoSEQ multiplex PCR, while TCRdb's copy carries only in-frame clones and drops some. The table includes 95,000 to 150,000 clones, around 80% detected once. The sequenced material came from PBMCs. These receptors were collected from a woman aged 25 to 39 in good health and CMV-seronegative.

This clone has more than one count but fewer than ten. V is TRBV5-1 and J is TRBJ1-4; a weak D match, TRBD1 (5 bases). V was pared by 4 bases and J by 0 bases, with 16 bases between. CDR1 SGHRS and CDR2 YFSETQ come from the germline V gene. This CDR3 spans 17 amino acids. Here the CDR3 reads CASSPGGTGATNEKLFF. The CDR3 DNA sequence: TGCGCCAGCAGCCCCGGCGGGACGGGTGCAACTAATGAAAAACTGTTTTTT.

This clone turned up a few times. J is TRBJ1-3 and V is TRBV18; 10 nucleotides agree with TRBD1. CDR3 length: 15 amino acids. V dropped 4 bases and J dropped 2; count of bases not matched to a gene: 2. Germline CDR1 is KGHSH and CDR2 is LQKENI. The CDR3 reads CASSLGTGAGNTIYF. CDR3 nucleotides: TGTGCCAGCTCACTCGGGACAGGGGCTGGAAACACCATATATTTT.

The rearrangement joins TRBV19 to TRBJ2-2, with TRBD2 matching over 8 bases. V dropped 0 bases and J dropped 4; count of bases not matched to a gene: 7. The CDR3 covers 17 residues. Germline V gene sequence: CDR1 LNHDA, CDR2 SQIVND (reference sequence). The DNA of the CDR3 is TGTGCCAGTAGTATAGAGGGGACTAGGGGGACCACCGGGGAGCTGTTTTTT. Its protein is CASSIEGTRGTTGELFF.

As for this clone: One end of the junction is discordant with germline, which a read error may explain. The chain has TRBV7-9 and TRBJ1-1; the D gene is possibly TRBD1 (5 bases). This CDR3 contains 14 residues. Germline lookup yields CDR1 SEHNR and CDR2 FQNEAQ (reference sequence). CDR3 in amino acids: CASSRVGRGTEAFF. The CDR3 nucleotides are TGTGCCAGCAGCAGGGTGGGGCGTGGCACTGAGGCTTTCTTT.

A single count supports this clone. The rearrangement links TRBV11-3 to TRBJ2-3; D not resolved. The germline V gene encodes CDR1 SGHNT and CDR2 YENEEA. CDR3 size: 12 residues. Trimming cost V 7 bases and J 5 bases, with 10 bases left between them. The CDR3 loop is CASTRQEDTQYF. CDR3 coding DNA: TGTGCCAGCACCCGACAAGAAGATACGCAGTATTTT.

V gene TRBV25-1 combines with J gene TRBJ2-1, with D possibly matching TRBD1 (6 bases). The CDR3 totals 14 residues. Germline lookup yields CDR1 MGHDK and CDR2 SYGVNS. V lost 1 base, J lost 4 bases, and 8 bases lay in between. This chain's CDR3 is CASSESGQYNEQFF. DNA of the CDR3: TGTGCCAGCAGTGAATCTGGACAGTACAATGAGCAGTTCTTC.

This clone was seen a handful of times. The V call is TRBV6-1, the J call TRBJ2-5; a weak D match, TRBD2 (6 bases). The germline V gene encodes CDR1 MNHNS and CDR2 SASEGT. The CDR3 covers 11 residues. V was clipped by 8 bases and J by 5 bases, with 9 bases between them. The CDR3 region is CASPRGETQYF. CDR3 nucleotide sequence: TGTGCCAGCCCCCGGGGGGAGACCCAGTACTTC.

The chain recombines TRBV29-1 with TRBJ1-1; D unclear. This CDR3 comprises 11 residues. CDR1 SQVTM and CDR2 ANQGSEA come from the germline V gene. The ends were cut back, 6 bases at V and 7 bases at J, with 12 bases in the middle. The CDR3: CSVTEANEAFF. CDR3 nucleotide sequence: TGCAGCGTGACCGAGGCCAATGAAGCTTTCTTT.

The chain is built from TRBV4-3 and TRBJ2-3; 7 bases are a match to TRBD1. CDR3 size: 14 residues. CDR1 and CDR2 from the germline V gene are LGHNA and YSLEER. Trimming removed 3 bases from V and 2 bases from J; junction bases left unmatched: 2. Here the CDR3 reads CASSHGTDTDTQYF. The DNA of the CDR3 is TGCGCCAGCAGCCACGGGACAGACACAGATACGCAGTATTTT.

The chain combines TRBV18 with TRBJ2-7, with D perhaps TRBD1 (5 bases). Germline loops: CDR1 KGHSH, CDR2 LQKENI. Trimming removed 5 bases at V and 4 bases at J, with 15 bases between. The CDR3 consists of 14 residues. CDR3 nucleotides: TGTGCCAGCTCAATCCAGGGTGCTATGTACGAGCAGTACTTC. Its translation is CASSIQGAMYEQYF. Full variable domain (remainder filled in from reference TRBV18 and TRBJ2-7): NAGVMQNPRHLVRRRGQEARLRCSPMKGHSHVYWYRQLPEEGLKFMVYLQKENIIDESGMPKERFSAEFPKEGPSILRIQQVVRGDSAAYFCASSIQGAMYEQYFGPGTRLTVT.

The chain recombines TRBV6-1 with TRBJ1-1; D is ambiguous. From germline, CDR1 is MNHNS and CDR2 SASEGT. Trimming took 10 bases from V and 1 from J, leaving 7 bases between them. The CDR3 runs 11 residues. The CDR3 loop is CATRGNTEAFF. CDR3 nucleotide sequence: TGTGCCACACGGGGGAACACTGAAGCTTTCTTT.

The CDR3 sequence: CAISSPSGAGGYLTYNEQFF. The CDR3 region has the DNA TGTGCCATCAGTTCCCCCTCCGGGGCGGGGGGATACTTGACCTACAATGAGCAGTTCTTC. The chain combines TRBV10-3 with TRBJ2-1; TRBD2 agrees at 8 bases. The CDR3 length is 20 residues. V dropped 5 bases and J dropped 2; count of bases not matched to a gene: 20. The V gene's germline CDR1 is ENHRY and CDR2 SYGVKD.

The V call is TRBV7-2, the J call TRBJ1-5; D is possibly TRBD1 (6 bases). This CDR3 is 14 amino acids long. Germline CDR1 is SGHTA and CDR2 is FQGNSA. Trimming shortened V by 3 bases and J by 6 bases, and 12 bases separated the two germline ends. The CDR3 coding sequence is TGTGCCAGCAGCTTGGGGGCGCAGGGTCAGCCCCAGCATTTT. This encodes CASSLGAQGQPQHF.

The chain has TRBV11-2 and TRBJ2-7; 10 nucleotides match TRBD2. Losses at the gene ends were 5 bases for V and 1 base for J; bases not matched to a gene: 8. CDR1 is SGHAT and CDR2 is FQNNGV in the germline V gene. The CDR3 contains 16 residues. The CDR3, as DNA: TGTGCCAGCAGCCCCCCGTGGACTAGCGGATCCTACGAGCAGTACTTC. This encodes CASSPPWTSGSYEQYF.

The gene calls are TRBV6-5 and TRBJ1-2; D ambiguous. Germline V CDR1 and CDR2: MNHEY, SVGAGI. The CDR3 contains 14 residues. V was shortened by 2 bases and J by 0 bases, with 7 bases between the two germline ends. CDR3 sequence reads: CASSYEGTNYGYTF. The DNA of the CDR3 is TGTGCCAGCAGTTACGAGGGTACTAACTATGGCTACACCTTC.

This sequence joins TRBV30 and TRBJ1-1, with 7 bases identical to TRBD1. The CDR3 is made up of 11 amino acids. Germline lookup yields CDR1 GTSNPN and CDR2 SVGIG (reference sequence). Trimming removed 3 bases from V and 7 bases from J; junction bases left unmatched: 2. The DNA for the CDR3 is TGTGCCTGGAGCGACAGGGTTGAAGCTTTCTTT. Translation gives CAWSDRVEAFF.

The chain recombines TRBV6-1 with TRBJ2-3; D uncertain. V gave up 2 bases and J gave up 3 bases, with 18 bases separating them. The CDR3 consists of 17 residues. Germline V gene sequence: CDR1 MNHNS, CDR2 SASEGT. The CDR3 spells CASSEWASGSLTDTQYF. DNA of the CDR3: TGTGCCAGCAGTGAATGGGCCTCCGGCTCTTTAACAGATACGCAGTATTTT.

V usage is TRBV5-6 and J usage is TRBJ2-3; the match to TRBD1 covers 7 bases. CDR3 length equals 12 residues. V shed 10 bases, J shed 3 bases, and the junction held 5 bases outside the gene matches. Germline lookup yields CDR1 SGHDT and CDR2 YYEEEE. The CDR3 here is CAGQAGTDTQYF. The CDR3 coding sequence is TGTGCCGGACAGGCGGGTACAGATACGCAGTATTTT.

The rearrangement uses TRBV5-1 and TRBJ1-2; D perhaps matches TRBD1 (6 bases). The ends were cut back, 3 bases at V and 4 bases at J, with 16 bases in the middle. The CDR3 totals 15 residues. CDR1 is SGHRS, CDR2 YFSETQ, per germline. CDR3 amino acids: CASSWDGQKIYGYTF. CDR3 DNA: TGCGCCAGCAGCTGGGATGGACAGAAAATCTATGGCTACACCTTC.

The rearrangement joins TRBV9 to TRBJ1-6, with 12 bases that match TRBD1. J was trimmed by 10 bases and V by 2 bases; bases with no gene match: 13. The CDR3 runs to 18 residues. Germline CDR1 SGDLS, CDR2 YYNGEE. The CDR3 DNA reads as TGTGCCAGCAGCGTTGGAAATGGTGGGACAGGGGGCTCGTCACCCCTCCACTTT. Translated, it gives CASSVGNGGTGGSSPLHF.

The chain's CDR3 is CASSIKTATNEKLFF. The CDR3 DNA follows: TGTGCCAGCAGCATAAAGACAGCAACTAATGAAAAACTGTTTTTT. The J gene is TRBJ1-4, the V gene TRBV7-9; the D gene is possibly TRBD1 (5 bases). The CDR3 consists of 15 residues. Trimming shortened V by 5 bases and J by 0 bases, and 10 bases separated the two germline ends. Germline values: CDR1 SEHNR, CDR2 FQNEAQ (reference sequence).